This T cell receptor (beta chain) originates from a study of breast tumors, draining lymph nodes, adjacent tissues. Study-level results: Compared with lymph nodes, tumors were less diverse; compared with nontumor tissue, more.

Axillary draining lymph nodes of breast cancer patients supplied the node samples. With V trimmed by 11 bases and J by 0 bases, 6 bases remained unmatched. The CDR3 runs 14 residues. CDR1 is MNHNY and CDR2 is SVGAGI in the germline V gene (reference sequence). TCRdb analysed the multiplex PCR reads with MiXCR anew, one entry per CDR3 protein. The table shows roughly 110,000 distinct CDR3 sequences, with about 30% occurring only once. Regarding this clonotype: What it binds is not known.

The TCR comes from a female donor with breast cancer. Some clones in this sample may be carry-over from other donors' samples. V is TRBV6-6 and J is TRBJ2-1; 8 bases are shared with TRBD2. The sequenced material came from axillary lymph node tissue. The CDR3 DNA reads TGTGCCGGCACTCTAGCGGGCTCCTACAATGAGCAGTTCTTC. It specifies CAGTLAGSYNEQFF.